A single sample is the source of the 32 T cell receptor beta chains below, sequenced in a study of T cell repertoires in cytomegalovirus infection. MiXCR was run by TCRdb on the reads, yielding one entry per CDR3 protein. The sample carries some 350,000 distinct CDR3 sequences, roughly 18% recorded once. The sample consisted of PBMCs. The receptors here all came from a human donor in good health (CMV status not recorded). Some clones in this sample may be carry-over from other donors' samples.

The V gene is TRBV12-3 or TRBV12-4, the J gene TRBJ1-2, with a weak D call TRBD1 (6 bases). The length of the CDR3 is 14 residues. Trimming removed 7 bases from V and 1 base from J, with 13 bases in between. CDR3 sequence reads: CASIYRDFNYGYTF. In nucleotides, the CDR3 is TGTGCCAGCATCTACAGGGACTTTAACTATGGCTACACCTTC.

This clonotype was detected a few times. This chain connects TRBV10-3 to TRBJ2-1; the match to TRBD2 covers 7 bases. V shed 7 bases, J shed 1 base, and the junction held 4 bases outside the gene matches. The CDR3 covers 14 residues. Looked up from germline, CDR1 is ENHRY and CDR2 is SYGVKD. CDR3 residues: CAIKTSESYNEQFF. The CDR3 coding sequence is TGTGCCATCAAAACTAGCGAATCCTACAATGAGCAGTTCTTC.

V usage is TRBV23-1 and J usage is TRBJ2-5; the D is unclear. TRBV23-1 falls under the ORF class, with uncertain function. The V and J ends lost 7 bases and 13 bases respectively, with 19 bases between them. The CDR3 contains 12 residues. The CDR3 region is CASIPILGSWYF. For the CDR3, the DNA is TGCGCCAGCATTCCTATCTTGGGCTCGTGGTACTTC.

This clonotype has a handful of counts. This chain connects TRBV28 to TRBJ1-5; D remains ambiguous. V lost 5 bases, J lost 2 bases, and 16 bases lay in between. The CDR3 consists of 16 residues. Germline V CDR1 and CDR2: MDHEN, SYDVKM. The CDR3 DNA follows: TGTGCCAGCAGTCCCCCTGTGCCGGTGGGCAATCAGCCCCAGCATTTT. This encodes CASSPPVPVGNQPQHF.

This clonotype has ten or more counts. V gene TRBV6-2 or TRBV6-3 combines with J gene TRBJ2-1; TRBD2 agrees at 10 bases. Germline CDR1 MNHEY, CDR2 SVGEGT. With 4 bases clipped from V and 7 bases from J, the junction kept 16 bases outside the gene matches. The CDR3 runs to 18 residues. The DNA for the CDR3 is TGTGCCAGCAGTTTCCCCAGGACTAGCGGCTTTCCGGAGAATGAGCAGTTCTTC. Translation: CASSFPRTSGFPENEQFF.

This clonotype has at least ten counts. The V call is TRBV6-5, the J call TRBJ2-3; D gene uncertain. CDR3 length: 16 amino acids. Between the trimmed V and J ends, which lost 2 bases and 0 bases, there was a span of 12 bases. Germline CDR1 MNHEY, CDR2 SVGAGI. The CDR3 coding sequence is TGTGCCAGCAGTTACCAGCTCTTAGGGAGCACAGATACGCAGTATTTT. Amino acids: CASSYQLLGSTDTQYF.

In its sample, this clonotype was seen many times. The CDR3 nucleotides are TGTGCCAGCAGCTTAGTCGCCAGGGAGTACTACGAGCAGTACTTC. Translating it yields CASSLVAREYYEQYF. The gene calls are TRBV7-8 and TRBJ2-7; the D call may be TRBD1 or TRBD2 (5 bases each). The V end lost 1 base, the J end lost 3 bases, and 13 bases lay between the germline ends. CDR1 and CDR2 (germline): SGHVS, FQNEAQ. CDR3 length: 15 residues.

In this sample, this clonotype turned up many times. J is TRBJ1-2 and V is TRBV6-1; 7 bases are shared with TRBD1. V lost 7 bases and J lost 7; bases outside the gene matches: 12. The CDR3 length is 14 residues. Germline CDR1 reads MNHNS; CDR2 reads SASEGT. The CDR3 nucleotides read TGTGCCAGCAAACCCGACAGGGTGATCGGTGGCTACACCTTC. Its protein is CASKPDRVIGGYTF.

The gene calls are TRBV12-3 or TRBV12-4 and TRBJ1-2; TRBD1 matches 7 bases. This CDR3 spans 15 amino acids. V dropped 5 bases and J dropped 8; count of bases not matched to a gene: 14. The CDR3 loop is CASSTRDSPGRGYTF. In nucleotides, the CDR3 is TGTGCCAGCAGTACCCGGGACAGCCCCGGGCGAGGCTACACCTTC.

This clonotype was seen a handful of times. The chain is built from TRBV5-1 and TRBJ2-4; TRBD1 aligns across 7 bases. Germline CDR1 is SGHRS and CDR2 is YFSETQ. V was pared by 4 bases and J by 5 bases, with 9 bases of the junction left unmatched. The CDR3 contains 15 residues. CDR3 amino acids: CASSHTGTEQNIQYF. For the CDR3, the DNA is TGCGCCAGCAGCCACACCGGGACAGAACAAAACATTCAGTACTTC.

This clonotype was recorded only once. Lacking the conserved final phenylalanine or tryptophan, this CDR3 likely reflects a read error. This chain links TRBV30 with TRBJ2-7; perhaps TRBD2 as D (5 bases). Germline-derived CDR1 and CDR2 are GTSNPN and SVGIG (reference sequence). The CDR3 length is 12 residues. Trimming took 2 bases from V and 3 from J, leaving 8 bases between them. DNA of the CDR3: TGTGCCTGGAGTAGCGGAAACTACGAGCAGTACTCC. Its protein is CAWSSGNYEQYS.

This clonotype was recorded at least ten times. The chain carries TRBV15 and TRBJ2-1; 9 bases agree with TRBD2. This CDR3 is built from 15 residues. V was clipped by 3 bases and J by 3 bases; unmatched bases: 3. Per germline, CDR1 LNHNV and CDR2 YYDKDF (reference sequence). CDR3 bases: TGTGCCACCAGCAGCTTGACTAGCGGCTACAATGAGCAGTTCTTC. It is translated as CATSSLTSGYNEQFF.

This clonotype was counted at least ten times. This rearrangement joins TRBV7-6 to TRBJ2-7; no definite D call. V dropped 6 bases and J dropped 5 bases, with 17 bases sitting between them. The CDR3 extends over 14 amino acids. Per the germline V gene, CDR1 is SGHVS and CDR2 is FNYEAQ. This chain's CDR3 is CASSQTGPADEQYF. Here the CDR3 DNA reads TGTGCCAGCAGTCAGACCGGGCCCGCCGACGAGCAGTACTTC.

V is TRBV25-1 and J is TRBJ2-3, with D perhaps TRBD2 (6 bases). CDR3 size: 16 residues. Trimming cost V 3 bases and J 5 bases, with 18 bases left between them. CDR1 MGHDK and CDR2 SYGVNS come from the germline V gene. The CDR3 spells CASSEMGGGPKDTQYF. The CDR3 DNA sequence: TGTGCCAGCAGTGAGATGGGCGGAGGGCCGAAAGATACGCAGTATTTT.

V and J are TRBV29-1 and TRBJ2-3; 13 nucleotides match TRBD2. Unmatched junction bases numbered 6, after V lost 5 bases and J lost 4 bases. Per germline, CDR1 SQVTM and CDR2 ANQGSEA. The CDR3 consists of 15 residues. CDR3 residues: CSVRGLAGESDTQYF. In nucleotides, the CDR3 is TGCAGCGTTCGCGGACTAGCGGGAGAGTCAGATACGCAGTATTTT.

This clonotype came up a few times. The CDR3 nucleotides are TGTGCCAGCAGCCAGGACTTAATAGCGGGCCTCACAGATACGCAGTATTTT. Translating it yields CASSQDLIAGLTDTQYF. This chain joins TRBV6-6 and TRBJ2-3; 7 bases fit TRBD2. CDR3 length equals 17 residues. V shed 6 bases and J 2 bases; nucleotides not matched to a gene: 14. Germline V lookup: CDR1 MNHNY, CDR2 SVGAGI (reference sequence).

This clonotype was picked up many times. CDR3 loop: CASSTRGRSGQETQYF. Here the CDR3 DNA reads TGTGCCAGCAGCACCAGGGGTAGGTCTGGCCAAGAGACCCAGTACTTC. The chain carries TRBV7-2 and TRBJ2-5; D is perhaps TRBD1 (6 bases). CDR1 SGHTA and CDR2 FQGNSA come from the germline V gene. The V end lost 5 bases, the J end lost 1 base, and 17 bases lay between the germline ends. This CDR3 region has 16 residues.

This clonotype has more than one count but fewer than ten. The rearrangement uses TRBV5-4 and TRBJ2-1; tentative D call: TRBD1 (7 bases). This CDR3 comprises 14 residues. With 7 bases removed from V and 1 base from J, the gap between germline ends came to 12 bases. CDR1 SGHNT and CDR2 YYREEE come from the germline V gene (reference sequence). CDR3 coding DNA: TGTGCCAGCCAGGCAGGGGGGTCCTACAATGAGCAGTTCTTC. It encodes CASQAGGSYNEQFF.

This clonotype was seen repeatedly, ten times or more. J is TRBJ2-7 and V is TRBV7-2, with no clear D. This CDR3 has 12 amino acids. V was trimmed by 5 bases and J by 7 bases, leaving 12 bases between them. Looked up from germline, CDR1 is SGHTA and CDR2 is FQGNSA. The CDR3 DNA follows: TGTGCCAGCAGCCCCCCCGAGTGGGAGCAGTACTTC. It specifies CASSPPEWEQYF.

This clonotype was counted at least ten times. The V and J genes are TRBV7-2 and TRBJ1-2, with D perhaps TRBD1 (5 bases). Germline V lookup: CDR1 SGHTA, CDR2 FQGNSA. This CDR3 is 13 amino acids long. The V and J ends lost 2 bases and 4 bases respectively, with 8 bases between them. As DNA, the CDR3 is TGTGCCAGCAGCTTAAGGACACCCTATGGCTACACCTTC. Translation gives CASSLRTPYGYTF.

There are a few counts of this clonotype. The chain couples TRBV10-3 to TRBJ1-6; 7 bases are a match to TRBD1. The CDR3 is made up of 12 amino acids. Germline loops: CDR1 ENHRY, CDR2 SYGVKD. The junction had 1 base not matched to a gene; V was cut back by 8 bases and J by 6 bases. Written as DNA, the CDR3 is TGTGCCATCCGGGACAGTAATTCACCCCTCCACTTT. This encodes CAIRDSNSPLHF.

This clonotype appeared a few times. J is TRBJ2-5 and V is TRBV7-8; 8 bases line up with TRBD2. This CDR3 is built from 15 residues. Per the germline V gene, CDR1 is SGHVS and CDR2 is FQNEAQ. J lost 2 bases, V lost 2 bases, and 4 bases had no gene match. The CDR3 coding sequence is TGTGCCAGCAGCTTAAGCGGGGGCCCTCAAGAGACCCAGTACTTC. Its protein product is CASSLSGGPQETQYF. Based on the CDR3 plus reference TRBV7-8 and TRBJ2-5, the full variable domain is GAGVSQSPRYKVAKRGQDVALRCDPISGHVSLFWYQQALGQGPEFLTYFQNEAQLDKSGLPSDRFFAERPEGSVSTLKIQRTQQEDSAVYLCASSLSGGPQETQYFGPGTRLLVL.

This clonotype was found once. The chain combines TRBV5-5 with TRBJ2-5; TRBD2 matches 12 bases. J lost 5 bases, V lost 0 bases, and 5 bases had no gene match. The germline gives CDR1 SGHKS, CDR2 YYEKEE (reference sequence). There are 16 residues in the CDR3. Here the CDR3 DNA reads TGTGCCAGCAGCTTGGGACTAGCGGGAGCATTGGAGACCCAGTACTTC. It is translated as CASSLGLAGALETQYF.

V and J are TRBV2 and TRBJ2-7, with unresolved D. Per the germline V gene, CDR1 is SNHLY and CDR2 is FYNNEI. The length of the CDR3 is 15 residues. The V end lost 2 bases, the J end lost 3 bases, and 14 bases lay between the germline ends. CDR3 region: CASSERPNPNYEQYF. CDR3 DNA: TGTGCCAGCAGTGAACGGCCAAACCCAAACTACGAGCAGTACTTC.

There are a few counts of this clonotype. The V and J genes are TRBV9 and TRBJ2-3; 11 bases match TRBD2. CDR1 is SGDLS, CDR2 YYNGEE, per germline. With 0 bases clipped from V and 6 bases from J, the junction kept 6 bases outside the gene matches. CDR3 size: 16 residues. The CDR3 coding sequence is TGTGCCAGCAGCGTAGATAGCGGGGGGGCAGGTGATACGCAGTATTTT. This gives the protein CASSVDSGGAGDTQYF.

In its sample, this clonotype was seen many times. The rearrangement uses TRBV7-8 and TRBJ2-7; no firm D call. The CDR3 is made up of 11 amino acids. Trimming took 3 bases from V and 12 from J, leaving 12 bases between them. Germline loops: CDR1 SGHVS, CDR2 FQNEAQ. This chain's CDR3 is CASSLAQLVYF. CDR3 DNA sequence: TGTGCCAGCAGCTTGGCCCAGTTGGTGTACTTC.

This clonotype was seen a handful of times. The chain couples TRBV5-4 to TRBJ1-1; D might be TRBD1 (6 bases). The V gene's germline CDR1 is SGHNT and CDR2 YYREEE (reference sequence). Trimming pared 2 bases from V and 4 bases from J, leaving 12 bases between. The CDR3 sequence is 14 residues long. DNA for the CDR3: TGTGCCAGCAGCTTAGGGGGTTTCGGCACTGAAGCTTTCTTT. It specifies CASSLGGFGTEAFF.

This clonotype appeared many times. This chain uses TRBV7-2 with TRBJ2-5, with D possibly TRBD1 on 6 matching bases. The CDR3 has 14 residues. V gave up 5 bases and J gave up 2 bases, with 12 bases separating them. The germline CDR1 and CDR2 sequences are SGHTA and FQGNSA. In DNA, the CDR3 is TGTGCCAGCAGCCCCACAGGGTCGCAAGAGACCCAGTACTTC. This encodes CASSPTGSQETQYF.

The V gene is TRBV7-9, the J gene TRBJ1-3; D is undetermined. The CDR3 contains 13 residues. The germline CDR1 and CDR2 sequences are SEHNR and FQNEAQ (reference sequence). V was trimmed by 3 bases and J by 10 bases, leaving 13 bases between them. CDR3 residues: CASSFEAGDTIYF. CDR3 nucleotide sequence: TGTGCCAGCAGCTTCGAGGCCGGTGATACCATATATTTT.

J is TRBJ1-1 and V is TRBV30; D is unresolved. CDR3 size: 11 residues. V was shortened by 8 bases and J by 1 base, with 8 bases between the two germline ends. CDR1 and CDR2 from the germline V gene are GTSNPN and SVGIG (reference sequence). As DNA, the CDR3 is TGTGCCGTCGGCACGAACACTGAAGCTTTCTTT. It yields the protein CAVGTNTEAFF. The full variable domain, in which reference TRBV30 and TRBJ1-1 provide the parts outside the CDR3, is SQTIHQWPATLVQPVGSPLSLECTVEGTSNPNLYWYRQAAGRGLQLLFYSVGIGQISSEVPQNLSASRPQDRQFILSSKKLLLSDSGFYLCAVGTNTEAFFGQGTRLTVV.

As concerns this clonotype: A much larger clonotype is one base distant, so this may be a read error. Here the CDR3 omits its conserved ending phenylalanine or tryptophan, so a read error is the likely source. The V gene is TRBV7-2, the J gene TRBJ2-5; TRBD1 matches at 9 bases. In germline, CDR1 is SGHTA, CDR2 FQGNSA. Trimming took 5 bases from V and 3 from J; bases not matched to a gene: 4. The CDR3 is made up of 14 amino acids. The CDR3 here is CASSPRQGEETQYV. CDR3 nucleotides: TGTGCCAGCAGCCCTCGACAGGGGGAAGAGACCCAGTACGTC.

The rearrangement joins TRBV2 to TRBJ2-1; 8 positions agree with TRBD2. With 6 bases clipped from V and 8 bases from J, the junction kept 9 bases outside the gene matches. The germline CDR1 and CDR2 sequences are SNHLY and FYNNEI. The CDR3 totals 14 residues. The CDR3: CASSETGLAYEQFF. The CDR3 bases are TGTGCCAGCAGCGAAACCGGACTAGCCTATGAGCAGTTCTTC.